Below are 17 T cell receptor beta chains sequenced from a single sample in a study of persistence of HIV-infected CD4 T cells (dated by TCRdb to 2019 to 2021). The immunoSEQ hsTCRB assay version 4, run in survey mode, was used to sequence TCRbeta repertoires from genomic DNA. TCRdb stores this immuneACCESS table with in-frame sequences only. Part of the clones is absent; in the studies checked, under half of the shortfall reflects unresolved V genes, and no reason is known for the rest. Counted in this sample were about 35,000 clones; over 65% of them appeared once. The ten largest clones add up to around 5.4% of the sample. In the paper's terms, the treatment or condition label means: suppressive antiretroviral therapy. A pool of overlapping HIV-1 Gag 15-mer peptides was used at about 0.96 ug per peptide per mL for cell stimulation. Memory CD4+ T cells that did not respond, being CD40L-negative, CD69-negative and CD45RO-high, were sorted as memory populations depleted of antigen-responding cells.

Antigens for these TCRs are unknown. Here the sequenced sample was cultured CD4+ T cells from PBMCs, taken from a patient who received antiretroviral therapy. Per the publication, the cell subset or site label means: CD40L-CD69- CD45RO-high memory CD4 T cells not responding to Gag peptides. These receptors originate from an adult with HIV. The donor label of this sample is uncertain.

The genes are TRBV3-1 (or the pseudogene TRBV3-2) and TRBJ1-5; D not certain. Germline-derived CDR1 and CDR2 are LGHDT and YNNKEL (reference sequence). Between the trimmed V and J ends, which lost 2 bases and 6 bases, there was a span of 5 bases. The CDR3 has 12 residues. The CDR3 DNA is TGTGCCAGCAGCCAAATGGGTCAGCCCCAGCATTTT. It specifies CASSQMGQPQHF.

The rearrangement uses TRBV7-2 and TRBJ1-4; D perhaps matches TRBD1 (6 bases). Trimming removed 3 bases at V and 5 bases at J, with 13 bases between. The CDR3 is made up of 15 amino acids. CDR1 is SGHTA and CDR2 is FQGNSA in the germline V gene. The CDR3 DNA sequence: TGTGCCAGCAGCTTCGGACAGCTTCTGAATGAAAAACTGTTTTTT. This translates into CASSFGQLLNEKLFF.

This clone has more than one count but fewer than ten. V usage is TRBV7-2 and J usage is TRBJ1-2; a weak D match, TRBD1 (5 bases). This CDR3 has 15 amino acids. Germline V gene lookup returns CDR1 SGHTA and CDR2 FQGNSA. Trimming shortened V by 1 base and J by 6 bases, and 15 bases separated the two germline ends. This chain's CDR3 is CASSLDRGRRDGYTF. Here the CDR3 DNA reads TGTGCCAGCAGCTTAGATCGGGGGAGGAGAGATGGCTACACCTTC. Supplemented by reference TRBV7-2 and TRBJ1-2, the full variable domain reads GAGVSQSPSNKVTEKGKDVELRCDPISGHTALYWYRQSLGQGLEFLIYFQGNSAPDKSGLPSDRFSAERTGGSVSTLTIQRTQQEDSAVYLCASSLDRGRRDGYTFGSGTRLTVV.

The chain has TRBV10-2 and TRBJ2-7; 9 bases map to TRBD1. Per the germline V gene, CDR1 is WSHSY and CDR2 is SAAADI. This CDR3 region has 12 residues. V was pared by 11 bases and J by 4 bases, with 6 bases of the junction left unmatched. CDR3 protein: CAGMGQGYEQYF. CDR3 nucleotides: TGCGCCGGCATGGGACAGGGATACGAGCAGTACTTC.

This chain joins TRBV28 and TRBJ1-3; D remains ambiguous. Trimming removed 2 bases from V and 0 bases from J, with 11 bases in between. The CDR3 has 16 amino acids. In germline, CDR1 is MDHEN, CDR2 SYDVKM. The CDR3 protein is CASSLMNSRSGNTIYF. In DNA form, the CDR3 reads TGTGCCAGCAGTTTAATGAACAGCCGCTCTGGAAACACCATATATTTT.

V usage is TRBV4-2 and J usage is TRBJ2-3, with TRBD2 identical over 11 bases. V lost 5 bases and J lost 1; bases outside the gene matches: 17. CDR1 is LGHNA, CDR2 YNFKEQ, per germline. CDR3 size: 20 residues. The CDR3 here is CASSSSKKVAGGPGTDTQYF. The DNA for the CDR3 is TGTGCCAGCAGCTCCTCTAAGAAGGTAGCGGGGGGGCCGGGCACAGATACGCAGTATTTT.

Only a few counts were recorded for this clone. The CDR3 is CASSQDRTNTGELFF. The CDR3 DNA reads as TGTGCCAGCTCACAGGACAGGACGAACACCGGGGAGCTGTTTTTT. The chain couples TRBV18 to TRBJ2-2; 7 bases match TRBD1. CDR3 length: 15 amino acids. The germline V gene has CDR1 KGHSH and CDR2 LQKENI. After removal of 4 bases from V and 0 bases from J, the junction contained 2 bases not matched to a gene.

V gene TRBV5-1 combines with J gene TRBJ2-1; 13 bases map to TRBD2. CDR1 SGHRS and CDR2 YFSETQ come from the germline V gene. The CDR3 sequence is 17 residues long. With V trimmed by 2 bases and J by 5 bases, 7 bases remained unmatched. The CDR3 DNA reads as TGCGCCAGCAGCTTCGCAATACTAGCGGGAGGGGACAATGAGCAGTTCTTC. It encodes CASSFAILAGGDNEQFF.

The CDR3 is CASSIGQNQETQYF. The CDR3, as DNA: TGTGCCAGTAGTATAGGCCAGAACCAAGAGACCCAGTACTTC. V gene TRBV19 combines with J gene TRBJ2-5; D ambiguous. V was clipped by 1 base and J by 0 bases, with 6 bases between them. The CDR3 runs 14 residues. Per germline, CDR1 LNHDA and CDR2 SQIVND (reference sequence).

This sequence joins TRBV4-1 and TRBJ2-1, with TRBD1 matching over 9 bases. The CDR3 runs 13 residues. Germline CDR1 MGHRA, CDR2 YSYEKL. With 4 bases clipped from V and 10 bases from J, the junction kept 5 bases outside the gene matches. The CDR3 DNA reads as TGCGCCAGCAGCCTCGGGACAGGGTACGAGCAGTTCTTC. Protein product: CASSLGTGYEQFF.

This sequence joins TRBV18 and TRBJ1-5; D not resolved. V lost 6 bases and J lost 6, with 18 bases in between. Per the germline V gene, CDR1 is KGHSH and CDR2 is LQKENI. The CDR3 totals 15 residues. DNA of the CDR3: TGTGCCAGCTCCACGCAAGGTGGAGGTGCTCAGCCCCAGCATTTT. Translation gives CASSTQGGGAQPQHF.

The chain employs TRBV12-3 or TRBV12-4 and TRBJ2-7; no reliable D call. CDR3 length: 12 residues. Between the trimmed V and J ends, which lost 5 bases and 4 bases, there was a span of 9 bases. CDR3 protein: CASSKGYYEQYF. The CDR3 DNA sequence: TGTGCCAGCAGTAAAGGGTATTACGAGCAGTACTTC.

The chain employs TRBV4-2 and TRBJ2-2; 9 bases align to TRBD1. The CDR3 has 16 residues. Losses at the gene ends were 4 bases for V and 4 bases for J; bases not matched to a gene: 7. CDR1 is LGHNA, CDR2 YNFKEQ, per germline. CDR3: CASSPVGTGTTGELFF. The CDR3 DNA sequence: TGTGCCAGCAGCCCGGTCGGGACAGGGACCACCGGGGAGCTGTTTTTT.

The V call is TRBV7-9, the J call TRBJ2-3; 9 bases map to TRBD2. The ends lost 7 bases at V and 4 bases at J; junction bases unmatched: 21. The CDR3 sequence is 19 residues long. Germline CDR1 and CDR2: SEHNR and FQNEAQ (reference sequence). CDR3 nucleotide sequence: TGTGCCAGCATCCGATTGATCGGTTCGTGGCGGGGGGGAGCAGATACGCAGTATTTT. Protein sequence: CASIRLIGSWRGGADTQYF.

The chain uses TRBV5-6 and TRBJ1-1; no definite D call. From germline, CDR1 is SGHDT and CDR2 YYEEEE. The CDR3 length is 13 residues. The germline V and J ends were trimmed by 0 bases and 6 bases, with 9 bases remaining between them. CDR3 in amino acids: CASSLVGGAEAFF. The CDR3 nucleotides are TGTGCCAGCAGCTTGGTCGGAGGCGCTGAAGCTTTCTTT.

The V call is TRBV19, the J call TRBJ1-3; a possible D gene is TRBD1 (5 bases). V was trimmed by 6 bases and J by 3 bases, leaving 12 bases between them. Looked up from germline, CDR1 is LNHDA and CDR2 is SQIVND (reference sequence). CDR3 size: 14 residues. CDR3 sequence (DNA): TGTGCCAGTAGGCACCAGGGTAGTGGAAACACCATATATTTT. It specifies CASRHQGSGNTIYF.

The rearrangement links TRBV18 to TRBJ2-4; 12 bases align to TRBD2. V dropped 10 bases and J dropped 8; count of bases not matched to a gene: 12. CDR1 and CDR2 (germline): KGHSH, LQKENI. The CDR3 spans 15 residues. CDR3 residues: CATTTGLAGQHIQYF. Here the CDR3 DNA reads TGTGCCACCACGACTGGACTAGCGGGGCAGCACATTCAGTACTTC.